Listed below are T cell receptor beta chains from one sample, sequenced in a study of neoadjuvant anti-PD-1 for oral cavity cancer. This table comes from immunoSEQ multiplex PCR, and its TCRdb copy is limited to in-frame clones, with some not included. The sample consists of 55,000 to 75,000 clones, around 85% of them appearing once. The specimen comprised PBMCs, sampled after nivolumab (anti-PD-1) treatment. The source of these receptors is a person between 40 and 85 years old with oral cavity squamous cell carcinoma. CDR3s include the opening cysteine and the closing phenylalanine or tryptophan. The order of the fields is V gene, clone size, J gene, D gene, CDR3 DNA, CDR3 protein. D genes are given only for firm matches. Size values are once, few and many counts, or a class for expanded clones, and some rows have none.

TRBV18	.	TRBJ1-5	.	TGTGCCAGCTCCCCCGATAGCAATCAGCCCCAGCATTTT	CASSPDSNQPQHF
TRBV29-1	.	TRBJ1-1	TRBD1	TGCAGCGTGGGGACAGCGAACACTGAAGCTTTCTTT	CSVGTANTEAFF
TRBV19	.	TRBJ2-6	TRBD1	TGTGCCAGTAGTCCCGACAGGGGGCCGGCCAACGTCCTGACTTTC	CASSPDRGPANVLTF
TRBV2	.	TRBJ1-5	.	TGTGCCAGCAACCTGAGGGGGGGGGCTCAGCCCCAGCATTTT	CASNLRGGAQPQHF
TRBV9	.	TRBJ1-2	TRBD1	TGTGCCAGCAGCCTCGGGACAGGGGGCTATGGCTACACCTTC	CASSLGTGGYGYTF
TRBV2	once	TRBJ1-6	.	TGTGCCAGCAGAAACAGGGAGAATTCACCCCTCCACTTT	CASRNRENSPLHF
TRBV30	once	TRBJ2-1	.	TGTGCCTGGAGTACAGGGAATGAGCAGTTCTTC	CAWSTGNEQFF
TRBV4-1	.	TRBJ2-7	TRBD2	TGCGCCAGCAGCCAAGTGGGGCAGCGGGACTACGAGCAGTACTTC	CASSQVGQRDYEQYF
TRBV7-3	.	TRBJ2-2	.	TGTGCCAGCAGCTCCCCAGGGCGAAGGAGGGGCACCGGGGAGCTGTTTTTT	CASSSPGRRRGTGELFF
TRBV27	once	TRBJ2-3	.	TGTGCCAGCAGTCCGGGTGGCGGGCCTAGCACAGATACGCAGTATTTT	CASSPGGGPSTDTQYF
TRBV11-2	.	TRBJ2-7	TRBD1	TGTGCCAGCAGCTTATGGGGGGACAGGGTCAGCGACGAGCAGTACTTC	CASSLWGDRVSDEQYF
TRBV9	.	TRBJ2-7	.	TGTGCCAGCAGCCCTTTTACAGGGCCCACCTACGAGCAGTACTTC	CASSPFTGPTYEQYF
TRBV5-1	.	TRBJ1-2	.	TGCGCCAGCAAGGGGGAGGTTGGCTACACCTTC	CASKGEVGYTF
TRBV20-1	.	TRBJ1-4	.	TGCAGTGCAACCACGTATGAAAAACTGTTTTTT	CSATTYEKLFF
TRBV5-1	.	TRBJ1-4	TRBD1	TGCGCCAGCAGCCCGGGACAGCAGAATGAAAAACTGTTTTTT	CASSPGQQNEKLFF
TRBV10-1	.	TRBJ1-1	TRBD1	TGCGCCAGCAGTGACCCTCGGACAGGGCCTGAAGCTTTCTTT	CASSDPRTGPEAFF
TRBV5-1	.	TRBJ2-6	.	TGCGCCAGCAGCTTGTACGGATCCCCAAACTCTGGGGCCAACGTCCTGACTTTC	CASSLYGSPNSGANVLTF
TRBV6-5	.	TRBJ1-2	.	TGTGCCAGCAGTTGGGGGCGCACCTATGGCTACACCTTC	CASSWGRTYGYTF
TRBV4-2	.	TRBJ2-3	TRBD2	TGTGCCAGCAGCCAAGATTCCGGGACTAGCGGGGGAGGTACAGATACGCAGTATTTT	CASSQDSGTSGGGTDTQYF
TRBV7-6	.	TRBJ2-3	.	TGTGCCAGCAGCTTACGGACAGGCACAGATACGCAGTATTTT	CASSLRTGTDTQYF
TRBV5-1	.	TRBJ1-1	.	TGCGCCAGCAGCTTGGTGTCAGCCACTGAAGCTTTCTTT	CASSLVSATEAFF
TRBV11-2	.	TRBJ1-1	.	TGTGCCAGCAGCTCTTACAGGTCGGAGGGCACTGAAGCTTTCTTT	CASSSYRSEGTEAFF
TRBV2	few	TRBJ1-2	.	TGTGCCAGCACAGGCAGGCCCATCTATGGCTACACCTTC	CASTGRPIYGYTF